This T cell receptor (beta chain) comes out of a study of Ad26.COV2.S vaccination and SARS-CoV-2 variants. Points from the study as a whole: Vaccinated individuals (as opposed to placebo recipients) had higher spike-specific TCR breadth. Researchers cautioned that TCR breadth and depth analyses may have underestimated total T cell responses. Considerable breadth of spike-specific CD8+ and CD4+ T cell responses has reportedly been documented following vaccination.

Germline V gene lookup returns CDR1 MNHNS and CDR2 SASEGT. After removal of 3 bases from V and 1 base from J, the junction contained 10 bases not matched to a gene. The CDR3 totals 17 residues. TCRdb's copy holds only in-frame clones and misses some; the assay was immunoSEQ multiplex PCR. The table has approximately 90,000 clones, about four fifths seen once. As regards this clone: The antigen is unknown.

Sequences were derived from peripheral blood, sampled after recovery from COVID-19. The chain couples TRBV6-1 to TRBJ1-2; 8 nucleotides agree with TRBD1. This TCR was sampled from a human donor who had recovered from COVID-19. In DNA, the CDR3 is TGTGCCAGCAGTGAGAATATTGGACAGGGTCATAACTATGGCTACACCTTC. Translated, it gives CASSENIGQGHNYGYTF.